This entry lists 8 T cell receptor beta chains sequenced from one sample in a study of T cell repertoires in cytomegalovirus infection. TCRdb reprocessed the reads via MiXCR and lists one record per CDR3 protein. The sample contains around 100,000 distinct CDR3 sequences, less than 25% of which appear only once. Sequenced material: CD8+ T cells from PBMCs. All receptors derive from a human donor in good health (CMV status not recorded). Some clones in this sample may be carry-over from other donors' samples.

The J gene is TRBJ2-7, the V gene TRBV20-1; the match to TRBD1 covers 8 bases. Germline CDR1 is DFQATT and CDR2 is SNEGSKA (reference sequence). V lost 1 base and J lost 2; bases outside the gene matches: 10. The CDR3 totals 16 residues. In nucleotides, the CDR3 is TGCAGTGCTAGAGGGGTCGAGGACAGGGCCACCTACGAGCAGTACTTC. Its translation: CSARGVEDRATYEQYF.

This chain links TRBV6-1 with TRBJ2-1; no reliable D call. The V end lost 5 bases, the J end lost 1 base, and 12 bases lay between the germline ends. The V gene's germline CDR1 is MNHNS and CDR2 SASEGT. The CDR3 has 15 amino acids. This chain's CDR3 is CASSTLVGSYNEQFF. DNA for the CDR3: TGTGCCAGCAGTACCCTAGTGGGGTCCTACAATGAGCAGTTCTTC.

This clonotype has ten or more counts. The CDR3 coding sequence is TGTGCCAGCAGTTTACCTAATGAAAAACTGTTTTTT. Amino acid sequence: CASSLPNEKLFF. The chain carries TRBV12-3 or TRBV12-4 and TRBJ1-4; D ambiguous. Trimming removed 2 bases from V and 3 bases from J, with 1 base in between. The CDR3 is made up of 12 amino acids.

This clonotype was observed a few times. This sequence joins TRBV18 and TRBJ2-1, with 7 bases fitting TRBD1. The length of the CDR3 is 12 residues. J was trimmed by 12 bases and V by 2 bases; bases with no gene match: 4. The germline V gene encodes CDR1 KGHSH and CDR2 LQKENI. CDR3 residues: CASSPTGESQFF. The DNA of the CDR3 is TGTGCCAGCTCACCAACAGGGGAATCGCAGTTCTTC.

This clonotype was seen repeatedly, ten times or more. V gene TRBV7-2 combines with J gene TRBJ2-1; D ambiguous. The CDR3 length is 15 residues. The germline V gene has CDR1 SGHTA and CDR2 FQGNSA. V was cut by 2 bases and J by 0 bases, with 8 bases left in between. The CDR3 sequence is CASSLLAASYNEQFF. The CDR3 bases are TGTGCCAGCAGCTTATTGGCGGCCTCCTACAATGAGCAGTTCTTC.

This clonotype was counted ten times or more. The J gene is TRBJ2-7, the V gene TRBV28; D is perhaps TRBD1 (6 bases). V was pared by 7 bases and J by 2 bases, with 15 bases between. CDR3 length: 14 amino acids. CDR1 is MDHEN, CDR2 SYDVKM, per germline. The CDR3 DNA reads TGTGCCAGCACCGAGTCGGGACACCCCTACGAGCAGTACTTC. Translating gives CASTESGHPYEQYF.

This clonotype was found a few times. The rearrangement uses TRBV7-9 and TRBJ1-5; D remains ambiguous. The CDR3 is made up of 14 amino acids. Germline CDR1 reads SEHNR; CDR2 reads FQNEAQ (reference sequence). Trimming pared 5 bases from V and 0 bases from J, leaving 8 bases between. The CDR3 loop reads CASSPLYSNQPQHF. The CDR3, as DNA: TGTGCCAGCAGCCCTCTTTATAGCAATCAGCCCCAGCATTTT.

This clonotype has a count of ten or more. The genes are TRBV7-6 and TRBJ2-1; 10 bases are a match to TRBD2. Losses at the gene ends were 5 bases for V and 11 bases for J; bases not matched to a gene: 12. Germline CDR1 is SGHVS and CDR2 is FNYEAQ. The CDR3 contains 15 residues. The CDR3 DNA follows: TGTGCCAGCAGCCCCCGGCTAGCGGGGGAGGTGAAGCAGTTCTTC. This gives the protein CASSPRLAGEVKQFF.